Described below is a single T cell receptor (beta chain) sequence and its context. Antigen: not known. It was with unique molecular identifiers that the TCRbeta library was prepared. TCRdb reanalysed the PCR reads using MiXCR and keeps one entry per CDR3 protein. The repertoire has 500,000 to 650,000 distinct CDR3 sequences, about 10% of them found once; the top ten carry 14%. These data belong to a study of T-cell reconstitution after alpha-beta-depleted transplantation in children. Findings of the study overall: After transplant, at about two months, alpha-beta T cells were reportedly derived from several hundred expanded graft clones. Diversity and T-cell counts at one year after transplant derived mostly from new T cells. Recipient T cells and thymic progenitors that survived were the source of the high TCRbeta diversity seen at day 60 in some patients.

Germline CDR1 is SGHRS and CDR2 is YFSETQ. CDR3 length: 17 amino acids. Trimming took 1 base from V and 3 from J; bases not matched to a gene: 9. The specimen was PBMCs, mostly from graft donor cells, collected 180 days after TCRalphabeta/CD19-depleted stem cell transplant. The sequence was obtained from a female patient aged 2 to 10 who had a stem cell transplant for aplastic anemia, so the T cells may come from the graft donor. The chain links TRBV5-1 to TRBJ2-7; 11 bases align to TRBD2. This CDR3 is CASSLRLLAGGIYEQYF. The CDR3 DNA is TGCGCCAGCAGCTTGCGCCTCCTAGCGGGAGGAATCTACGAGCAGTACTTC.